This paragraph reports one T cell receptor (beta chain). Its antigen is not known. This sample was taken from a study of CD8+CD57+ T cells in acquired aplastic anemia. Study summary: Each DNA sample taken from sorted CD4+ and CD8+ cells came to roughly 3.5 ug on average. General observations from the study: Patients and controls shared roughly 30 CD8+ CDR3 sequences, which appeared highly expressed in patients and within their immunodominant clones.

Genomic DNA was employed as the template in profiling TCR beta VDJ and CDR3. TCRdb itself ran the reads through MiXCR, one entry per CDR3 protein. The sample comprises under 250,000 distinct CDR3 sequences, 65% of which are singletons, and around 58% rests with the top ten. Trimming removed 4 bases from V and 12 bases from J, with 22 bases in between. Looked up from germline, CDR1 is SGHTA and CDR2 is FQGTGA. This CDR3 is 16 amino acids long. Previously, flow cytometry had revealed CD8+CD57+ cell expansion in the patients chosen for sequencing. This sequence originates from a human donor with aplastic anemia. This chain joins TRBV7-3 and TRBJ1-6; weak D call: TRBD1 (6 bases). Sample: sorted CD4+, CD8+, or CD8+CD57+ T cells (not recorded which) from PBMCs. The CDR3 sequence is CASSSTTNRVWRPLHF. The CDR3 DNA reads as TGTGCCAGCAGCTCCACGACCAACAGGGTATGGAGACCCCTCCACTTT.